This record looks at one T cell receptor (beta chain) sequence and its context. The target antigen is unknown. Ranging in age from about 6 to 90, the donors were healthy Caucasian individuals from Russia. Total RNA extracted from each sample amounted to at least 6 micrograms. These data are taken from a study of blood T cells in healthy people across ages. General observations from the study: Versus aged donors, long-lived donors had higher diversity and more naive CD4+ cells.

Primers used in a second PCR of roughly 6 to 11 cycles were a sample-barcoded 5' primer and a J-beta primer mix. TCRdb processed the 5' RACE reads anew with MiXCR; each CDR3 protein has one entry. This sample carries just over 1 million distinct CDR3 sequences, more than 35% of them seen once, and the ten largest clones take approximately 17%. CDR3 size: 13 residues. This chain joins TRBV12-3 or TRBV12-4 and TRBJ2-5; possibly TRBD1 or TRBD2 for D (5 bases each). The DNA matches TRBJ2-7 better at its end, which makes the J call doubtful. The sample taken for sequencing was blood. The TCR was taken from a woman aged 55-70 years in good health. The CDR3 nucleotides read TGTGCCAGCAGTTTGAGGGGTGTGGACGAGCAGTACTTC. It yields the protein CASSLRGVDEQYF.